Below, 6 T cell receptor beta chains from the same sample are listed, as sequenced in a study of OX40 agonist ivuxolimab in advanced cancers. TCRdb's table, derived via immunoSEQ multiplex PCR, lists solely in-frame clones and lacks some. The sample holds approximately 100,000 clones, about 84% seen once. Sample: CD4+ or CD8+ T cells sorted from blood, taken in a trial of the OX40 agonist ivuxolimab. These TCRs come from an adult with an advanced solid tumor such as melanoma, head and neck, liver or kidney cancer.

The chain carries TRBV7-2 and TRBJ2-5; possible D gene TRBD1, 6 bases. Gene TRBJ2-7 matches the end of the DNA better, so the J call may be wrong. Germline CDR1 SGHTA, CDR2 FQGNSA. The CDR3 spans 14 residues. The CDR3 here is CASSFDRFVYEQYF. The CDR3 nucleotides are TGTGCCAGCAGCTTCGACAGGTTTGTCTACGAGCAGTACTTC.

This clone has more than one count but fewer than ten. V is TRBV6-5 and J is TRBJ1-5, with D perhaps TRBD1 (6 bases). There are 14 residues in the CDR3. The V end was cut by 3 bases, the J end by 6 bases, with 12 bases between. The germline V gene encodes CDR1 MNHEY and CDR2 SVGAGI. CDR3 in DNA: TGTGCCAGCAGTTATAAACAGGGAAGTCAGCCCCAGCATTTT. Amino acids: CASSYKQGSQPQHF.

This chain uses TRBV19 with TRBJ2-5; tentative D call: TRBD1 (6 bases). Trimming left V 3 bases short and J 1 base short, with 9 bases between. This CDR3 is built from 14 residues. CDR1 and CDR2 from the germline V gene are LNHDA and SQIVND (reference sequence). The CDR3 reads CASSIRTVQETQYF. DNA of the CDR3: TGTGCCAGTAGTATCCGGACAGTCCAAGAGACCCAGTACTTC.

This rearrangement joins TRBV6-5 to TRBJ1-6, with D unresolved. The germline gives CDR1 MNHEY, CDR2 SVGAGI. V lost 6 bases to trimming and J lost 7 bases, with 16 bases between them. The length of the CDR3 is 15 residues. The CDR3: CASSPTRQVNSPLHF. DNA for the CDR3: TGTGCCAGCAGCCCCACCCGGCAGGTCAATTCACCCCTCCACTTT.

V gene TRBV14 combines with J gene TRBJ2-1, with TRBD2 identical over 11 bases. V lost 1 base and J lost 7; bases outside the gene matches: 0. CDR3 size: 14 residues. CDR1 and CDR2 (germline): SGHDN, FVKESK. The CDR3 coding sequence is TGTGCCAGCAGCCAAGTAGCGGGAGGGAATGAGCAGTTCTTC. Translating it yields CASSQVAGGNEQFF.

V is TRBV18 and J is TRBJ2-2; D possibly uses TRBD1 or TRBD2 (5 bases each). CDR3 length: 15 residues. With 4 bases removed from V and 4 bases from J, the gap between germline ends came to 13 bases. Per the germline V gene, CDR1 is KGHSH and CDR2 is LQKENI. The CDR3 sequence is CASSQGRGSTGELFF. Here the CDR3 DNA reads TGTGCCAGCTCACAGGGGCGTGGGAGCACCGGGGAGCTGTTTTTT.